The rows below give T cell receptor beta chains drawn from one sample of a study of cytomegalovirus exposure and HLA in healthy donors. Profiled with immunoSEQ multiplex PCR; TCRdb holds only in-frame clones, not every one. This sample has roughly 200,000 clones, with around 79% found just once. Specimen: PBMCs. The receptors were sampled from a woman in her thirties or forties in good health and CMV-seronegative. The CDR3 runs from the conserved cysteine through the conserved F or W. The order of the fields is clone size, D gene, J gene, V gene, CDR3 DNA, CDR3 protein. The D gene is left open where the match is weak. Only part of the rows carry a size: once, few, many, or a class if the clone is expanded.

once	-	TRBJ1-2	TRBV19	TGTGCCAGTAGTACTTTACATGGCATGCCCACTACTAGGGATGGCTACACCTTC	CASSTLHGMPTTRDGYTF
few	TRBD1	TRBJ2-7	TRBV4-3	TGCGCCAGCAGCGACAGGGTCCGCTACGAGCAGTACTTC	CASSDRVRYEQYF
-	-	TRBJ2-6	TRBV18	TGTGCCAGCTCACCACTCTATCCGGGGTCTTCACCCTCTGGGGCCAACGTCCTGACTTTC	CASSPLYPGSSPSGANVLTF
-	-	TRBJ1-5	TRBV27	TGTGCCAGCAGTTTCTATAGCAATCAGCCCCAGCATTTT	CASSFYSNQPQHF
-	-	TRBJ1-2	TRBV7-3	TGTGCCAGCAGCGATCTGGCCTATGGCTACACCTTC	CASSDLAYGYTF
-	TRBD2	TRBJ2-7	TRBV9	TGTGCCAGCAGCCCCCGACTAGCGGGAGCCTACGAGCAGTACTTC	CASSPRLAGAYEQYF
-	-	TRBJ2-5	TRBV5-1	TGCGCCAGCAGCTTGGGAAGCAGGGACCAAGAGACCCAGTACTTC	CASSLGSRDQETQYF
once	TRBD2	TRBJ2-5	TRBV13	TGTGCCAGCAGCTTAGGGGTGGGAGGGGTGACCCAGTACTTC	CASSLGVGGVTQYF
-	-	TRBJ2-5	TRBV5-6	TGTGCCAGCAGCCCAGTCGGCGGGCCCCAAGAGACCCAGTACTTC	CASSPVGGPQETQYF
-	-	TRBJ2-1	TRBV5-1	TGCGCCAGCAGTAGTACAGGGATAAATGAGCAGTTCTTC	CASSSTGINEQFF
-	-	TRBJ2-5	TRBV11-1	TGTGCCAGCAGCGGGGGGGCCTTAGAGACCCAGTACTTC	CASSGGALETQYF
-	TRBD2	TRBJ2-1	TRBV27	TGTGCCAGCAGCACTTACCCTTCGAAGAGCGGGAGAGGTGAGCAGTTCTTC	CASSTYPSKSGRGEQFF
-	TRBD2	TRBJ2-1	TRBV5-6	TGTGCCAGCAGCCTTACTAGCGGGGGATCCGGTGAGCAGTTCTTC	CASSLTSGGSGEQFF
once	TRBD1	TRBJ2-7	TRBV2	TGTGCCAGCAGTCTGGACAGGGGGCGCTTCTACGAGCAGTACTTC	CASSLDRGRFYEQYF
-	TRBD2	TRBJ2-7	TRBV5-1	TGCGCCAGCAGCTTGGCCGAGTCTAGCGGAACCTACGAGCAGTACTTC	CASSLAESSGTYEQYF
-	-	TRBJ2-1	TRBV6-1	TGTGCCAGCAGTGAAGCTAGGCTCGGGGAGCAGTTCTTC	CASSEARLGEQFF